These T cell receptor beta chains were read from a single sample in a study of glioma-infiltrating T cells after dendritic cell vaccination. The assay was immunoSEQ multiplex PCR, and TCRdb's table has in-frame clones only and misses some. The table shows tens of thousands of clones, with over 70% occurring only once. The sequencing used blood, collected before dendritic cell vaccination. These receptors were obtained from a human donor with glioblastoma. The CDR3 runs from the conserved cysteine through the conserved F or W. The D gene is left open where the match is weak. Some rows have no size entry. The others give once, few or many, or a class for an expanded clone.

>NA|NA|TRBJ2-5|TRBV19
CASSIGGETQYF
TGTGCCAGTAGTATCGGAGGGGAGACCCAGTACTTC
>few|NA|TRBJ1-4|TRBV27
CASSLIGRPGNNEKLFF
TGTGCCAGCAGTTTAATTGGACGCCCGGGAAATAATGAAAAACTGTTTTTT
>NA|TRBD1|TRBJ1-6|TRBV19
CASSSDRGVWNSPLHF
TGTGCCAGTAGTAGCGACAGGGGGGTGTGGAATTCACCCCTCCACTTT
>NA|TRBD1|TRBJ1-2|TRBV18
CASSPSGTANPTRYGYTF
TGTGCCAGCTCCCCGTCAGGGACAGCTAATCCTACCCGTTATGGCTACACCTTC
>NA|TRBD2|TRBJ2-1|TRBV18
CASSPGTSGFNEQFF
TGTGCCAGCTCACCAGGGACTAGCGGCTTCAATGAGCAGTTCTTC
>few|NA|TRBJ1-1|TRBV10-3
CASLLGRGLTEAFF
TGTGCCAGCCTGCTTGGTAGGGGGTTAACTGAAGCTTTCTTT
>NA|TRBD2|TRBJ2-4|TRBV5-1
CASSLEVAGIQYF
TGCGCCAGCAGCTTGGAAGTAGCGGGCATTCAGTACTTC
>once|TRBD1|TRBJ1-3|TRBV19
CASSHSGTGASGNTIYF
TGTGCCAGTAGTCACTCCGGGACAGGCGCCTCTGGAAACACCATATATTTT
>NA|NA|TRBJ1-4|TRBV19
CASSINGQGELFF
TGTGCCAGTAGTATTAACGGTCAAGGGGAACTGTTTTTT
>once|NA|TRBJ1-2|TRBV4-2
CASSQVNQGDYGYTF
TGTGCCAGCAGCCAAGTGAACCAGGGCGACTATGGCTACACCTTC
>NA|TRBD2|TRBJ2-3|TRBV30
CAWSGLAGSGTDTQYF
TGTGCCTGGAGCGGGCTAGCGGGATCTGGCACAGATACGCAGTATTTT
>NA|TRBD2|TRBJ2-3|TRBV6-1
CASSAGTSGSGDTQYF
TGTGCCAGCAGTGCCGGGACTAGCGGGAGTGGTGATACGCAGTATTTT
>once|NA|TRBJ2-1|TRBV27
CASSSGLLEQFF
TGTGCCAGCAGTTCAGGGCTTCTTGAGCAGTTCTTC